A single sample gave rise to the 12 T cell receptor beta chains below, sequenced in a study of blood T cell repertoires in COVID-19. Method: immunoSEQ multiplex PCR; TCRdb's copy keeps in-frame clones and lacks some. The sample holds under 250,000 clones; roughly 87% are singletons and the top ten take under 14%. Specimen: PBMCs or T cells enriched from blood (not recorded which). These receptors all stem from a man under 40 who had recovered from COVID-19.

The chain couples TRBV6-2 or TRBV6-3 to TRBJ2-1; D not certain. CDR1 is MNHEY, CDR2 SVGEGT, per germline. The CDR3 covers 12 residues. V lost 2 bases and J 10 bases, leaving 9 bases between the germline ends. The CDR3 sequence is CASSYGPGEQFF. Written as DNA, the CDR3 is TGTGCCAGCAGTTACGGCCCAGGCGAGCAGTTCTTC.

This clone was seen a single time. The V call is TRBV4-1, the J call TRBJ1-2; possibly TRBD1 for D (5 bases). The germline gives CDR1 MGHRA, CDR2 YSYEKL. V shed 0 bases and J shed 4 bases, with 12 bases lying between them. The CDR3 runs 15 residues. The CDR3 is CASSQDLGAGYGYTF. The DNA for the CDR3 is TGCGCCAGCAGCCAAGATTTAGGGGCAGGCTATGGCTACACCTTC.

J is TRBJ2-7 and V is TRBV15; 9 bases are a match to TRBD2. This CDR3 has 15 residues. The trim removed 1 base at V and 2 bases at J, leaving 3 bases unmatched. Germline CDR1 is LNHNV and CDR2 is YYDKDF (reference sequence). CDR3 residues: CATSRVAGGPYEQYF. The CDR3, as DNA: TGTGCCACCAGCAGAGTTGCGGGAGGGCCCTACGAGCAGTACTTC.

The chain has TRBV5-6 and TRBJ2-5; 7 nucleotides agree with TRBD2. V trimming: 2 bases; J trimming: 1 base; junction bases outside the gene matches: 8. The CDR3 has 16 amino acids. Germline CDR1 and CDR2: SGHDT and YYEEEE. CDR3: CASSLERGPRQETQYF. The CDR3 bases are TGTGCCAGCAGCTTAGAGCGGGGCCCTCGCCAAGAGACCCAGTACTTC.

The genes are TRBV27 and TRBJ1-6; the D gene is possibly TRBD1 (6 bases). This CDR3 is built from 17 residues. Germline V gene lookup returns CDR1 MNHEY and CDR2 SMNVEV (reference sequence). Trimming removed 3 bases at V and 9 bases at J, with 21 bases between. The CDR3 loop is CASSFLGHPIVGSPLHF. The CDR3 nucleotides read TGTGCCAGCAGTTTTCTGGGACACCCTATCGTGGGTTCACCCCTCCACTTT.

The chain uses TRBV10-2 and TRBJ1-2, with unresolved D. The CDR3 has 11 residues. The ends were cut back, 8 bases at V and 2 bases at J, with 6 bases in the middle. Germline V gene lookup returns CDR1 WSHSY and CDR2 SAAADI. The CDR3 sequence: CASGGNYGYTF. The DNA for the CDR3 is TGCGCCAGCGGAGGGAACTATGGCTACACCTTC.

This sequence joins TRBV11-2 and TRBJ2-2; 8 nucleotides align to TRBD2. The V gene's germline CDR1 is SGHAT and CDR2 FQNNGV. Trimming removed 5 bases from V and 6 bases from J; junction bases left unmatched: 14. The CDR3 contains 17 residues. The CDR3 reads CASSLGPPGRGAGELFF. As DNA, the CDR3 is TGTGCCAGCAGCCTAGGACCCCCTGGGCGGGGGGCCGGGGAGCTGTTTTTT.

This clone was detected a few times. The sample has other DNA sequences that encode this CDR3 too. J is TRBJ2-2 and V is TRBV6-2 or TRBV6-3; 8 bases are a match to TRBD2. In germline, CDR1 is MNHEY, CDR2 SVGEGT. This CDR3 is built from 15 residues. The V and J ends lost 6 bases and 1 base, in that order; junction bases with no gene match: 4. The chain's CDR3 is CASSDLAGNTGELFF. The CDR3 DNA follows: TGTGCCAGCAGCGACCTAGCGGGGAACACCGGGGAGCTGTTTTTT.

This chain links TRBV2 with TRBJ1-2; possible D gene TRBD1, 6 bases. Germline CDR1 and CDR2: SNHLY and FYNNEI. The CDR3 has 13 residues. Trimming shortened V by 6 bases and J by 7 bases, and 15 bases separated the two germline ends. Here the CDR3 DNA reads TGTGCCAGCAGCGTCTTTGAAGGGGGTGGCTACACCTTC. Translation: CASSVFEGGGYTF.

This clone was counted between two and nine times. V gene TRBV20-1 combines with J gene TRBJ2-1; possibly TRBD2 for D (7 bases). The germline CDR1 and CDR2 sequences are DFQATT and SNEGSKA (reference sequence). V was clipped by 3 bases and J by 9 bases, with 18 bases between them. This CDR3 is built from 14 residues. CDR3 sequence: CSASGSGGQSEQFF. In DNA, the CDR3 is TGCAGTGCTAGTGGGTCCGGGGGGCAAAGTGAGCAGTTCTTC.

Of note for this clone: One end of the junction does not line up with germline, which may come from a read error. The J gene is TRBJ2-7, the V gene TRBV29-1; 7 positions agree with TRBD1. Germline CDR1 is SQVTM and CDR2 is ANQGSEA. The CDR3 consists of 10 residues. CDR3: CSVGGQREDF. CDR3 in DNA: TGCAGCGTTGGGGGACAGAGAGAAGATTTC.

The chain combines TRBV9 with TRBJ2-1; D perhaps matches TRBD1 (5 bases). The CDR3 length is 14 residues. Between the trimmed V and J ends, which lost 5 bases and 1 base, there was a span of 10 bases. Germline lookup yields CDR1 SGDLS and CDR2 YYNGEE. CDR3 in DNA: TGTGCCAGCAGTACCAGGGATTCCTACAATGAGCAGTTCTTC. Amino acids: CASSTRDSYNEQFF. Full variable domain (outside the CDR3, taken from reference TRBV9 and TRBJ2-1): DSGVTQTPKHLITATGQRVTLRCSPRSGDLSVYWYQQSLDQGLQFLIQYYNGEERAKGNILERFSAQQFPDLHSELNLSSLELGDSALYFCASSTRDSYNEQFFGPGTRLTVL.